This T cell receptor beta chain originates from a study of blood T cell repertoires in COVID-19. Study overall: Acute and convalescent COVID-19 samples came from the United States, Italy and Spain.

Across under 25 US areas, participants ranged in age from roughly 18 to 89 years. This table comes from immunoSEQ multiplex PCR, and its TCRdb copy is limited to in-frame clones, with some not included. The sample holds about 400,000 clones, over 75% seen once. The CDR3 is 14 residues long. With 0 bases clipped from V and 4 bases from J, the junction kept 1 base outside the gene matches. The germline gives CDR1 MRHNA, CDR2 SNTAGT. The rearrangement joins TRBV6-4 to TRBJ2-3; 7 bases are a match to TRBD2. Sample: PBMCs or T cells enriched from blood (not recorded which). This TCR was recovered from a man aged 35 to 55 in a cohort exposed to, infected with or recovered from COVID-19 (not recorded which). The CDR3 coding sequence is TGTGCCAGCAGTGACTCGGGGGGGTCAGATACGCAGTATTTT. It is translated as CASSDSGGSDTQYF.